This T cell receptor beta chain was observed in a study of blood T cells in healthy people across ages. A second PCR, run for roughly 6 to 11 cycles, used a sample-barcoded 5' primer plus a J-beta primer mix. TCRdb passed the 5' RACE reads through MiXCR, listing each CDR3 protein once. The sample carries approximately 900,000 distinct CDR3 sequences, just under 30% recorded once. Germline loops: CDR1 PRHDT, CDR2 FYEKMQ (reference sequence). The CDR3 contains 20 residues. The trim removed 4 bases at V and 5 bases at J, leaving 20 bases unmatched. The same data also contributed to another study, on T cells of mothers and their children.

This chain joins TRBV13 and TRBJ2-2; TRBD2 aligns across 9 bases. The source material was blood. The source is a woman between 40 and 55 years old in good health. The CDR3 region is CASSSPQLMAGGPYTGELFF. CDR3 nucleotide sequence: TGTGCCAGCAGCTCGCCCCAGTTGATGGCGGGGGGGCCTTATACCGGGGAGCTGTTTTTT. The variable domain in full, with the rest retrieved from reference TRBV13 and TRBJ2-2, is AAGVIQSPRHLIKEKRETATLKCYPIPRHDTVYWYQQGPGQDPQFLISFYEKMQSDKGSIPDRFSAQQFSDYHSELNMSSLELGDSALYFCASSSPQLMAGGPYTGELFFGEGSRLTVL.